This record concerns one TCR beta chain sequence. This clone was detected only a few times. Its cognate antigen has yet to be identified. No base quality information exists; no much larger clone differs at one position. The cohort comprised 710 or so healthy bone marrow donors. At the time of sampling, every cohort member was nominally healthy, though immune exposures that went unrecorded were likely present. The donor tested CMV seropositive, placing the donor among the roughly 270 seropositive members of the cohort. Every donor gave a peripheral blood sample, and the peripheral blood mononuclear cells from that sample were used for TCR beta sequencing. Genomic DNA was extracted from the blood cell samples with the Qiagen DNeasy Blood Extraction Kit. This entry is derived from a study of cytomegalovirus exposure and HLA in healthy donors (dated by TCRdb to about 2017). With respect to the entire study: In an earlier analysis of roughly 500 of the donors, around 300 Gb of sequence data and some 100 million unique TCR beta sequences from roughly 200 million T cells were reported. In the later analysis, no new phenotypic data were used to find candidate immune exposures; instead, reliance was placed on TCR beta sequences and their occurrence across donors. The study profiled the T cell repertoires of under 700 subjects by immunosequencing and related them to cytomegalovirus serostatus. All discovery cohort repertoires had been generated on a single sequencing platform. On average, roughly 240,000 unique TCR beta nucleotide sequences were sequenced per donor among a few hundred genotyped donors of the cohort, with 15% to 20% of those sequences being non-productive. To decide whether each TCR beta V gene segment behaved as functional or pseudogenic, an earlier analysis of several hundred of the donors relied on high-throughput TCR beta sequencing. Along with the approximately 700-subject first cohort, a separate validation cohort of over a hundred different subjects was used. In a later genetic analysis, genome-wide SNP genotypes for 398 of the 666 donors were used, and that subset was treated as a discovery cohort. The number of typed donors differed by locus: roughly 620-640 for A, B, C, DRB1 and DQB1; some 540 for DQA1; 600 to 610 for DPA1; and roughly 450 for DPB1. Class I and class II HLA loci were covered by the typing at four-digit resolution. Around 330 gigabases of sequencing data and about 92 million unique TCR sequences made up an early release that covered approximately 620 HLA-typed donors. Among the approximately 400 genotyped donors, approximately 81% belonged to the genetic ancestry cluster associated with self-reported Caucasian donors. Because of strong linkage in the cohort, five DR-DQ haplotypes were treated as single units for association and clustering. The study aimed to test whether cataloging public T cell receptors could reveal signatures of past pathogen exposure. The study combined high-throughput TCR immunosequencing, statistical association of individual TCRs with disease status, and machine learning to predict cytomegalovirus infection status. Alongside the repertoire data, information on donor age, sex, ethnicity and CMV serostatus was compiled. In a later analysis, previously published TCR beta repertoires from fewer than 750 donors were re-analyzed and high-resolution HLA genotyping was added so that TCR occurrence patterns could be studied.

There are 15 amino acids in the CDR3, from cysteine to phenylalanine inclusive. Only the CDR3 portion is preserved as DNA: 45 bases, with reading frame beginning at the first base. CDR1 and CDR2, looked up from the germline V gene (reference sequence), are SGHNT and YYREEE. V is reduced by 1 base and J by 2 bases, leaving a spacing of 12 bases between them. The protocol used for the library was the immunoSEQ multiplex PCR assay. For the multiplex PCR, a mixture combining 60 forward primers for TCR Vbeta segments and 13 reverse primers for TCR Jbeta segments was used. The CDR3 region of rearranged TCR beta genes was amplified from genomic DNA by a multiplex PCR assay. The amplified TCR beta libraries were sequenced on the Illumina HiSeq System as 87-base-pair reads. The paper's processing steps were these. Across the 670 or so repertoires, a later analysis counted 80 million or so unique TCR beta chains, some 11 million of which were shared by at least two donors. Raw reads were error-corrected and collapsed into unique sequences with a nearest-neighbor algorithm that merged closely related sequences to remove PCR and sequencing errors. CDR3 sequences were aligned to IMGT reference sequences to assign V, D and J gene segments. For a sequence to be retained, a match of at least six nucleotides to both a V gene segment and a J gene segment was required. A rearrangement counted as productive if the CDR3 had no stop codons and remained in frame with V and J, and every other rearrangement counted as non-productive. CDR3 was defined according to IMGT convention as the region running from the second conserved V-encoded cysteine to the conserved J-encoded phenylalanine. The earlier analysis of 587 of the donors excluded sequences that lacked an unambiguous match to a single V gene segment. In an earlier analysis of 587 of the donors, a V segment was called functional when productive rearrangements were above 56.7%, and segregating when the standard deviation between donors exceeded 5%. A statistical classification framework was built for diagnosing cytomegalovirus status from the catalog of TCR beta chain sequences. In a later analysis, TCR nucleotide sequences were compared against IMGT/GENE-DB human TR gene sequences so that V and J genes could be assigned. In a later analysis, CDR3 sequences and most-parsimonious VDJ recombination scenarios were assigned using the TCRdist pipeline. In a later analysis, each TCR beta chain was defined by its CDR3 amino acid sequence together with its V-gene family, and reads lacking a unique V-gene family were excluded. To address suspected cross-contamination and a sequencing artifact, a later analysis removed around 590 highly shared, low-generation-probability nucleotide sequences. A later analysis calculated a clonal expansion index for each public chain from normalized within-repertoire ranks of inferred template counts. In a later analysis, generation probabilities were computed using a VDJ recombination model fitted to out-of-frame rearrangements, and the results were checked against IGoR. In a later analysis, hypergeometric tests were used to score TCR-TCR, TCR-HLA and TCR-CMV co-occurrence, with a repertoire-size bias correction applied to TCR pairs. A later analysis estimated false discovery rates by permuting HLA or CMV assignments 20 times. In a later analysis, co-occurring TCRs were grouped using DBSCAN, with TCRdist sequence similarity added in when clustering inside HLA-allele-positive subsets. For co-occurrence clustering, repertoires with fewer than 30,000 or more than 120,000 public chains were excluded, along with about five repertoires with anomalous nucleotide sharing. The table was pulled from immuneACCESS by TCRdb, which kept in-frame rearrangements only. Such tables lose some clones; where checked, under half of the loss comes from unresolved V genes, and the rest has no known cause. V, J and clone size are those of that table, while D and trimming were read from the DNA. The sample data list about 86,000 clones, and approximately 81% of these were observed just once. The biggest ten clones account for 6.2% of the sample.

Paper-wide results and their limitations: Over 15 rarely observed V segments, including chromosome 9 orphons, were excluded from the earlier analysis of several hundred of the donors because counts were too low. Some IMGT-functional V segments, including TRBV6-2 and TRBV6-3, could not be told apart with the 87-base-pair reads, so those segments were excluded. According to a later analysis, most CMV-associated TCR beta chains appeared to be HLA-restricted, and the HLA associations seemed to be driven largely by CMV exposure. HLA typing was unavailable for some donors at each locus, so association tests used only the typed subset. It was suggested by the authors that the approach could potentially be generalized to other disease states and immunological phenotypes. While some public TCRs were present in many individuals, most TCR sequences turned up only very rarely across donors. The study listed 170 or so TCR beta chains as associated with cytomegalovirus. When HLA alleles, especially DR and DQ, strongly co-occurred, attributing TCR associations to individual alleles was difficult. A cluster of highly shared sequence variants was judged likely to be a technical artifact of the sequencing pipeline. The only immune exposure information available for the cohort was CMV serostatus. A further reported finding was that TCR beta sequences accurately predicted the HLA-A and HLA-B alleles for most subjects in the first cohort. A few of the identified cytomegalovirus-associated TCR beta chains were confirmed in vitro to be specific for cytomegalovirus antigens. The classifier was reported to diagnose cytomegalovirus status with high specificity and sensitivity in both the original and validation cohorts. In a later analysis, 16,951 TCR beta sequences were associated with specific HLA alleles at a false discovery rate of 0.05. According to a later genetic analysis, donors in an Asian-associated ancestry cluster had fewer N-insertions in productive TCRs than the approximately 630-donor mean. Correlated functional status among segregating V segments might be attributable to linkage disequilibrium, but an unknown experimental factor could not be ruled out. A later analysis reported that several top co-occurrence clusters appeared linked to parvovirus B19, influenza, CMV and Epstein-Barr virus. The presence/absence analyses assumed that sequencing depth was roughly uniform across donors, and that assumption may not be true. V-gene and J-gene trimming of TCR beta chains was associated with a missense DCLRE1C variant in a later genetic analysis, and the association was replicated in an independent cohort. In a later analysis, TCR association rates were found to vary across HLA loci, with the most associated TCRs seen for DRB1 alleles and the fewest for HLA-C alleles. In this cohort, only TCR beta chains were sequenced, and detectable features were limited by the absence of alpha or paired-chain data. In an earlier analysis of about 600 of the donors, most TCR beta V segments appeared in productive rearrangements about 87% or about 30% of the time, broadly matching IMGT annotations. In a later analysis, HLA-associated TCR beta chains showed more clonal expansion and lower generation probabilities than non-associated chains that were equally common.

What was sequenced was PBMCs. The chain joins TRBV5-4 to TRBJ1-1; a weak D assignment points to TRBD1 (5 bases agree). This TCR was sampled from a woman aged 50 to 65 in good health and CMV-seropositive. The DNA sequence is as follows: TGTGCCAGCAGCTTGTACCGGCAGGGCAACACTGAAGCTTTCTTT. This yields the protein CASSLYRQGNTEAFF.